Below are 14 T cell receptor beta chains sequenced from a single sample in a study of shared clonotypes between healthy human individuals. CD45RO-negative, CCR7-selected cells formed the naive CD8 fraction, which excluded terminally differentiated effector memory CD45RA+ cells. Sequencing was performed with immunoSEQ multiplex PCR; in TCRdb, only in-frame clones are kept and a portion is missing. The table has around 2,000,000 clones, about 95% seen once. Sequenced input: naive CD8+ T cells sorted from blood. All receptors come from a man between 18 and 29 years old in good health.

Regarding this clone: Distinct nucleotide sequences in the sample also encode this CDR3. This chain uses TRBV29-1 with TRBJ1-1, with TRBD1 as a possible D gene (5 bases). CDR3 length: 11 amino acids. CDR1 is SQVTM, CDR2 ANQGSEA, per germline. The V and J ends lost 1 base and 7 bases respectively, with 7 bases between them. The CDR3 region has the DNA TGCAGCGTTGAAGTAGGGGTTGAAGCTTTCTTT. Translation: CSVEVGVEAFF.

This chain links TRBV7-9 with TRBJ2-7; TRBD1 matches 8 bases. CDR1 and CDR2 (germline): SEHNR, FQNEAQ (reference sequence). The CDR3 is 13 residues long. The J segment lost 5 bases and the V segment lost 2 bases, leaving 2 bases of the junction unmatched. CDR3 in amino acids: CASSLTDRDEQYF. As DNA, the CDR3 is TGTGCCAGCAGCTTAACGGACAGGGACGAGCAGTACTTC. Full variable domain (missing parts from reference TRBV7-9 and TRBJ2-7): DTGVSQNPRHKITKRGQNVTFRCDPISEHNRLYWYRQTLGQGPEFLTYFQNEAQLEKSRLLSDRFSAERPKGSFSTLEIQRTEQGDSAMYLCASSLTDRDEQYFGPGTRLTVT.

The chain has TRBV7-9 and TRBJ2-3, with TRBD2 matching over 12 bases. The CDR3 runs to 17 residues. After removal of 5 bases from V and 5 bases from J, the junction contained 11 bases not matched to a gene. Germline V gene data show CDR1 as SEHNR and CDR2 as FQNEAQ (reference sequence). The CDR3 sequence: CASSLRTSGAQGDTQYF. The DNA for the CDR3 is TGTGCCAGCAGCCTAAGGACTAGCGGGGCCCAGGGAGATACGCAGTATTTT.

This chain connects TRBV4-1 to TRBJ1-2; D unclear. This CDR3 spans 17 amino acids. V was shortened by 1 base and J by 3 bases, with 18 bases between the two germline ends. The germline V gene has CDR1 MGHRA and CDR2 YSYEKL. The CDR3 spells CASSQASPRNGDYGYTF. The CDR3 bases are TGCGCCAGCAGCCAAGCCTCTCCGAGGAACGGAGACTATGGCTACACCTTC.

The chain carries TRBV6-1 and TRBJ2-7; 7 nucleotides agree with TRBD1. The CDR3 consists of 15 residues. The J segment lost 4 bases and the V segment lost 3 bases, leaving 9 bases of the junction unmatched. Germline V lookup: CDR1 MNHNS, CDR2 SASEGT. In nucleotides, the CDR3 is TGTGCCAGCAGTGACCCTACAGGGGTGGGGTACGAGCAGTACTTC. Translating it yields CASSDPTGVGYEQYF.

The rearrangement uses TRBV28 and TRBJ1-6; maybe TRBD1 (5 bases). The CDR3 has 17 residues. V was clipped by 5 bases and J by 8 bases, with 22 bases between them. CDR1 and CDR2 from the germline V gene are MDHEN and SYDVKM. CDR3 region: CASSEGPWGTLHSPLHF. The CDR3 DNA sequence: TGTGCCAGCAGTGAGGGGCCATGGGGCACCCTTCATTCACCCCTCCACTTT.

In regard to this clone: The sample has other DNA sequences that encode this CDR3 too. This chain links TRBV6-5 with TRBJ1-1; 8 nucleotides align to TRBD1. This CDR3 has 14 residues. V shed 6 bases and J 3 bases; nucleotides not matched to a gene: 6. Germline V gene sequence: CDR1 MNHEY, CDR2 SVGAGI. The CDR3 DNA reads as TGTGCCAGCAGGGCAGGGGGCGAGGACACTGAAGCTTTCTTT. This codes for CASRAGGEDTEAFF.

V usage is TRBV7-9 and J usage is TRBJ1-1; D gene unclear. V lost 5 bases and J 6 bases, leaving 13 bases between the germline ends. The V gene's germline CDR1 is SEHNR and CDR2 FQNEAQ (reference sequence). This CDR3 spans 13 amino acids. CDR3 sequence: CASSPPGVAEAFF. CDR3 sequence (DNA): TGTGCCAGCAGCCCCCCCGGGGTAGCTGAAGCTTTCTTT.

The chain joins TRBV19 to TRBJ2-7; no firm D call. Germline CDR1 is LNHDA and CDR2 is SQIVND (reference sequence). The CDR3 extends over 13 amino acids. Between the trimmed V and J ends, which lost 2 bases and 3 bases, there was a span of 8 bases. CDR3 amino acids: CASSIIAGYEQYF. CDR3 coding DNA: TGTGCCAGTAGTATAATAGCAGGCTACGAGCAGTACTTC.

The chain employs TRBV19 and TRBJ1-5; D is unresolved. The CDR3 has 15 amino acids. V lost 4 bases to trimming and J lost 0 bases, with 10 bases between them. Per the germline V gene, CDR1 is LNHDA and CDR2 is SQIVND (reference sequence). The DNA for the CDR3 is TGTGCCAGTAGTAGTCGGGAGAATAGCAATCAGCCCCAGCATTTT. Translated, it gives CASSSRENSNQPQHF.

The rearrangement uses TRBV13 and TRBJ2-7; the D gene is possibly TRBD1 (5 bases). Trimming cost V 0 bases and J 5 bases, with 8 bases left between them. The CDR3 loop spans 13 amino acids. Germline lookup yields CDR1 PRHDT and CDR2 FYEKMQ (reference sequence). CDR3 loop: CASSLGRTNEQYF. In DNA form, the CDR3 reads TGTGCCAGCAGCTTAGGTCGGACAAACGAGCAGTACTTC.

The chain has TRBV11-2 and TRBJ1-3; D uncertain. This CDR3 has 14 residues. V lost 5 bases, J lost 2 bases, and 10 bases lay in between. From germline, CDR1 is SGHAT and CDR2 FQNNGV. The CDR3 nucleotides are TGTGCCAGCAGCCCCGGAAGAACTGGAAACACCATATATTTT. It codes for CASSPGRTGNTIYF.

This rearrangement joins TRBV6-5 to TRBJ2-7, with TRBD1 matching 7 bases. The V segment lost 4 bases and the J segment 0 bases; nucleotides outside the gene matches: 3. Germline V lookup: CDR1 MNHEY, CDR2 SVGAGI. The CDR3 loop spans 14 amino acids. The CDR3 protein is CASSWGTASYEQYF. In nucleotides, the CDR3 is TGTGCCAGCAGTTGGGGGACAGCCTCCTACGAGCAGTACTTC.

DNA of the CDR3: TGTGCCAGCAGCTTAGCGCAGGGACACCTTGGCGAGCAGTACTTC. This translates into CASSLAQGHLGEQYF. V and J are TRBV7-9 and TRBJ2-7; possibly TRBD1 for D (6 bases). Germline loops: CDR1 SEHNR, CDR2 FQNEAQ (reference sequence). CDR3 length: 15 residues. V gave up 0 bases and J gave up 6 bases, with 15 bases separating them.